This TCR beta chain is from a study of T-cell reconstitution after alpha-beta-depleted transplantation in children. This clonotype has only a few counts. What it binds is not known. Study-level points and caveats: Some patients showed high day-60 TCRbeta diversity, which derived from surviving recipient T cells and thymic progenitors. The authors attributed T-cell counts and diversity one year after transplant mostly to newly produced T cells.

The authors prepared the TCRbeta library with unique molecular identifiers. Each CDR3 protein is one row after TCRdb ran MiXCR on the PCR reads. Of 500,000 to 750,000 distinct CDR3 sequences listed, approximately 30% were seen once; the top ten hold 30% to 45%. The sample consisted of PBMCs, taken before TCRalphabeta/CD19-depleted stem cell transplant. The source of this sequence is a boy under two years old with Wiskott-Aldrich syndrome, due to receive a stem cell transplant.

The CDR3 spells CSCSGRAVGTDTQYF. As DNA, the CDR3 is TGCAGTTGTAGCGGGAGGGCCGTGGGCACAGATACGCAGTATTTT. The chain carries TRBV20-1 and TRBJ2-3, with TRBD2 identical over 11 bases. The V segment lost 8 bases and the J segment 1 base; nucleotides outside the gene matches: 8. Germline CDR1 reads DFQATT; CDR2 reads SNEGSKA (reference sequence). CDR3 size: 15 residues.